This TCR beta chain was documented in a study of cytomegalovirus exposure and HLA in healthy donors. Study background: Of a few hundred genotyped donors, roughly 80% clustered with self-reported Caucasian donors.

In nominal health when sampled, donors likely had unrecorded immune exposures nonetheless. Germline loops: CDR1 SGHNT, CDR2 YYREEE (reference sequence). There are 15 residues in the CDR3. V trimming: 6 bases; J trimming: 4 bases; junction bases outside the gene matches: 12. Use of 60 Vbeta and 13 Jbeta primers characterized the PCR. This table comes from immunoSEQ multiplex PCR, and its TCRdb copy is limited to in-frame clones, with some not included. This table holds 150,000 to 200,000 clones. The source of this sequence is a man aged 30 to 45 in good health and CMV-seronegative. This chain links TRBV5-4 with TRBJ2-7; 8 positions agree with TRBD1. The sequencing sample was made of PBMCs. In nucleotides, the CDR3 is TGTGCCAGCACACCCGGCGGACAGGGCTATTACGAGCAGTACTTC. Translation: CASTPGGQGYYEQYF.